This T cell receptor (beta chain) came from a study of T-cell reconstitution after alpha-beta-depleted transplantation in children. This clonotype was counted between two and nine times. V shed 8 bases and J shed 3 bases, with 8 bases lying between them. The CDR3 runs to 12 residues. As it was prepared, the TCRbeta library received unique molecular identifiers. TCRdb recomputed calls from the PCR reads with MiXCR, one row per CDR3 protein. The table includes 350,000 to 400,000 distinct CDR3 sequences, roughly 22% detected once. The specimen comprised PBMCs from the stem cell graft donor, sampled from the stem cell graft. This chain links TRBV12-3 or TRBV12-4 with TRBJ1-5; unclear D gene. This TCR was recovered from a human donor who donated a stem cell graft to a child with acute myeloid leukemia. The CDR3 DNA follows: TGTGCCAGCGGTCCGGTCAATCAGCCCCAGCATTTT. Amino acids: CASGPVNQPQHF.